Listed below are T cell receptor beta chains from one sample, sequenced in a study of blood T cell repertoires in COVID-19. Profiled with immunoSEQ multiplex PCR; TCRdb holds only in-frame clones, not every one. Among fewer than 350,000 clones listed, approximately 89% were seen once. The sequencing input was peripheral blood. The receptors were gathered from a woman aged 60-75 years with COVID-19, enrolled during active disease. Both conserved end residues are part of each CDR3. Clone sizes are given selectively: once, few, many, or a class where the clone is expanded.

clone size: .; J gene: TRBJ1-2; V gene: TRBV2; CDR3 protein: CASSWGQGAGGYTF
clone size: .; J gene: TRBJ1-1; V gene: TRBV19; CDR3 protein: CASRAAGIYTEAFF
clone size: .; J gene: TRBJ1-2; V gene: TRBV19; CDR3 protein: CASSIDRGTTYGYTF
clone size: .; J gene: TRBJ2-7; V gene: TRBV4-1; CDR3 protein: CASSQEVYRPYSYEQYF
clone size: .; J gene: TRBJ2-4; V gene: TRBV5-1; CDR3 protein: CASSLIAGVGNIQYF
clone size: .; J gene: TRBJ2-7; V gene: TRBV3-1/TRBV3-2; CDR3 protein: CASMQRGSSEQYF
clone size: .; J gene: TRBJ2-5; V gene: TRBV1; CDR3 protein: CTSSPRLGRETQYF
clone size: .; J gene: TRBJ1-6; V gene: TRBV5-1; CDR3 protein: CASSLVQGSPPLHF
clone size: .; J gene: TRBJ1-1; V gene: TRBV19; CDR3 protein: CASSIEGRQLEAFF
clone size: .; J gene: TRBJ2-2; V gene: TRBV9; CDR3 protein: CASSAPRSGELFF
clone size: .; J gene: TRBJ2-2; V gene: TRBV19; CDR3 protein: CASIKERGVTGELFF
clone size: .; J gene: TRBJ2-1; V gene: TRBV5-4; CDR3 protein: CASSRGGSSYNEQFF
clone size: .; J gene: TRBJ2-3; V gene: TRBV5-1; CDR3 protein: CASSREGAHPSTDTQYF
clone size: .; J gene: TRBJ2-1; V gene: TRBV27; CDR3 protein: CASSPSGGFSYNEQFF
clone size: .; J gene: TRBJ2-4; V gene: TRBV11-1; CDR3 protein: CASSLYSQRSAIQYF
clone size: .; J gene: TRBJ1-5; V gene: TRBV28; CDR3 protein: CASRVRQISAQHF
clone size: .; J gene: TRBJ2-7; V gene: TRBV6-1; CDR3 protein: CASSEAGIGQGSYEQYF
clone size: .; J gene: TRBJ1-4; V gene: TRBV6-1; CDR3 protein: CASSDQGAGREKLFF
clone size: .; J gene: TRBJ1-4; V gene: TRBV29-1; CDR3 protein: CSVSYSRGEKADSNEKLFF
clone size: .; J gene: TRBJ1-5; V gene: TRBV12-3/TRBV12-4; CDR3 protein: CASRAGSNQPQHF
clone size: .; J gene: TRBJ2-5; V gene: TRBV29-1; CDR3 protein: CSVTLDRAGETQYF
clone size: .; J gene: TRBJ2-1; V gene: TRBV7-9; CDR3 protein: CASVTLGGGLSSYNEQFF
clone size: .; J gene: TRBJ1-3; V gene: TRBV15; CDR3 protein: CATSRAGQGIPPRSGNTIYF
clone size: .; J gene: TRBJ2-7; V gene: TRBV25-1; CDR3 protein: CASSDSKTGTLYEQYF
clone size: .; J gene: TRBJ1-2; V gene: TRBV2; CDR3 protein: CASSEGQGAGGYTF
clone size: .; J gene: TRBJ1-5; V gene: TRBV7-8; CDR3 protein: CASSSTRGQGNQPQHF
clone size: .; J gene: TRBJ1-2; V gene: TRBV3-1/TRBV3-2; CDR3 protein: CASSQEWAGAGYGYTF
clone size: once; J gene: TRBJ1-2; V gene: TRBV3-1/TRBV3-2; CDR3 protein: CASSPQPGLRYGYTF